This TCR beta chain emerged from a study of T cell responses to AZD1222 COVID-19 vaccine. The assay was immunoSEQ multiplex PCR, and TCRdb's table has in-frame clones only and misses some. There are some 140,000 clones in the sample; approximately 90% occur only once, and 2.8% lies in the top ten. CDR1 and CDR2 from the germline V gene are SGHTA and FQGNSA. The V end was cut by 1 base, the J end by 4 bases, with 12 bases between. The CDR3 totals 15 residues. Study-wide results and limits: The donors showed a predominance of white British ancestry and of females, with possible underestimation of clonal diversity. Spike-spanning, vaccine-associated CD4 TCRs were dominant at 160-218 and 743-854. Of the AZD1222 recipients, only 5 or 6 were seropositive at baseline.

As to this clone: Antigen specificity is unknown.

The chain employs TRBV7-2 and TRBJ2-3, with a possible D match to TRBD2 (7 bases). The TCR sequence derives from an adult in good health. The sample was peripheral blood, taken on day 0 of AZD1222 vaccination. The CDR3 bases are TGTGCCAGCAGCTTAGTGAAGGGGGGGGCAGATACGCAGTATTTT. Encoded protein: CASSLVKGGADTQYF.